A selection of T cell receptor beta chains follows, all from one sample in a study of a mutant IDH1 vaccine in newly diagnosed glioma. This table comes from immunoSEQ multiplex PCR, and its TCRdb copy is limited to in-frame clones, with some not included. Found here are tens of thousands of clones, approximately 92% of them singletons; the top ten hold 2.6%. The sequenced sample was PBMCs, obtained from a glioma patient treated with radiotherapy, temozolomide or both. The source of these receptors is a man aged 45 to 65 with glioma. Each CDR3 is given with its conserved first and last residue. Fields, in order: J gene, D gene, clone size, V gene, CDR3 protein, CDR3 DNA. The D gene is left open where the match is weak. The size field is filled for only some rows; it gives once, few, many or a size class.

>TRBJ1-1|.|.|TRBV29-1
CSANLRGGRSEAFF
TGCAGCGCCAACCTCCGTGGGGGGCGATCTGAAGCTTTCTTT
>TRBJ2-1|TRBD2|.|TRBV9
CASSKGTSGRKGNEQFF
TGTGCCAGCAGCAAGGGGACTAGCGGGAGAAAAGGAAATGAGCAGTTCTTC
>TRBJ1-6|TRBD1|.|TRBV5-8
CASSFMGTGTVSPLHF
TGTGCCAGCAGCTTCATGGGGACAGGGACGGTTTCACCCCTCCACTTT
>TRBJ2-7|.|few|TRBV5-1
CASSFTVSYEQYF
TGCGCCAGCAGCTTTACAGTTTCATACGAGCAGTACTTC
>TRBJ2-5|TRBD1|.|TRBV28
CASKPGQGTQETQYF
TGTGCCAGCAAACCGGGACAGGGGACTCAAGAGACCCAGTACTTC
>TRBJ2-5|.|.|TRBV18
CASSPPTAWTKTQYF
TGTGCCAGCTCACCACCGACAGCCTGGACTAAGACCCAGTACTTC
>TRBJ1-6|TRBD1|.|TRBV11-2
CASSLFGGQGISPLHF
TGTGCCAGCAGCTTATTCGGAGGACAGGGGATTTCACCCCTCCACTTT
>TRBJ1-5|TRBD1|.|TRBV2
CASRGQAAPYSNQPQHF
TGTGCCAGCAGGGGACAGGCTGCACCTTATAGCAATCAGCCCCAGCATTTT
>TRBJ2-1|TRBD2|.|TRBV19
CASSIGRATGSYNEQFF
TGTGCCAGTAGTATTGGGAGGGCAACGGGCTCCTACAATGAGCAGTTCTTC
>TRBJ1-5|TRBD1|.|TRBV18
CASSPDRAGNQPQHF
TGTGCCAGCTCACCGGACAGGGCTGGCAATCAGCCCCAGCATTTT
>TRBJ2-7|.|.|TRBV19
CASSMALSSSYEQYF
TGTGCCAGTAGTATGGCACTATCGAGCTCCTACGAGCAGTACTTC
>TRBJ1-5|.|.|TRBV2
CASSGMGRNQPQHF
TGTGCCAGCAGTGGTATGGGGAGAAATCAGCCCCAGCATTTT
>TRBJ2-7|.|.|TRBV19
CASSTGRDNPYF
TGTGCCAGTAGTACAGGACGGGATAATCCGTACTTC
>TRBJ1-4|.|.|TRBV30
CAWSASRQILAEKLFF
TGTGCCTGGAGCGCCTCTCGACAGATTCTAGCTGAAAAACTGTTTTTT
>TRBJ1-2|TRBD1|.|TRBV7-9
CASREDRDDYGYTF
TGTGCCAGCAGGGAAGACAGGGACGACTATGGCTACACCTTC
>TRBJ1-2|TRBD1|.|TRBV2
CATGRDREGGGYTF
TGTGCCACCGGAAGGGACAGGGAGGGGGGGGGCTACACCTTC
>TRBJ1-4|.|.|TRBV28
CASSWRGSATNEKLFF
TGTGCCAGCAGTTGGCGGGGGAGTGCAACTAATGAAAAACTGTTTTTT
>TRBJ1-2|.|.|TRBV7-9
CASSYGQNYGYTF
TGTGCCAGCAGCTATGGACAGAACTATGGCTACACCTTC